These T cell receptor beta chains were read from a single sample in a study of cytomegalovirus exposure and HLA in healthy donors. The repertoire was sequenced with immunoSEQ multiplex PCR; TCRdb's copy has only in-frame clones and lacks some. The table includes around 180,000 clones, roughly 87% detected once. The material sequenced was PBMCs. The receptors come from a girl less than two years old in good health and CMV-seronegative. Each CDR3 is given with its conserved first and last residue. Some rows mark clone size as missing; the rest say once, few, many or name a class of expanded clone.

V gene,clone size,J gene,CDR3 protein
TRBV5-6,.,TRBJ1-1,CASSFPGTEAFF
TRBV7-9,.,TRBJ1-2,CASSLATGTTDGYTF
TRBV29-1,.,TRBJ1-3,CSVVGDGGWWGNTIYF
TRBV7-3,.,TRBJ2-7,CASSLSGTSGFSSYEQYF
TRBV7-9,.,TRBJ2-5,CASSLPRGQETQYF
TRBV2,.,TRBJ2-7,CASSESWYEQYF
TRBV14,.,TRBJ2-7,CASSQGLAGAYEQYF
TRBV6-5,.,TRBJ2-7,CASTSTGLDEQYF
TRBV7-2,.,TRBJ2-7,CASSFYHGSPYEQYF
TRBV27,.,TRBJ2-7,CASSSLGTGNYEQYF
TRBV4-1,.,TRBJ2-7,CASSRDRGDEQYF
TRBV7-9,once,TRBJ2-7,CASSLGLAGALSHYEQYF
TRBV6-5,.,TRBJ1-2,CASRLGMGYGYTF